This T cell receptor (beta chain) was sequenced for a study of blood T cell repertoires in COVID-19. On the study more broadly: Samples representing acute and convalescent COVID-19 were sourced from the United States, Italy and Spain. PBMCs, B-cell-depleted T cells, or T cells were the source of the cDNA or gDNA that made up the material.

As handled by the study authors: Estimated nucleated cell counts came from reference gene primer amplification. This table comes from immunoSEQ multiplex PCR, and its TCRdb copy is limited to in-frame clones, with some not included. Clonal size and the V and J genes are those of that table, whereas D and trimming came from the DNA. The data show 25,000 to 35,000 clones, about 84% seen once. The receptor was derived from a woman of 80 years or more with acute or convalescent COVID-19. The sample comprised peripheral blood.

The CDR3, as DNA: TGTGCCTGGGAACAGGGATTTTTCTCTGGAAACACCATATATTTT. Its translation: CAWEQGFFSGNTIYF. The rearrangement joins TRBV30 to TRBJ1-3, with a weak D call TRBD1 (6 bases). V gave up 5 bases and J gave up 0 bases, with 14 bases separating them. CDR1 GTSNPN and CDR2 SVGIG come from the germline V gene (reference sequence). The CDR3 is 15 residues long.